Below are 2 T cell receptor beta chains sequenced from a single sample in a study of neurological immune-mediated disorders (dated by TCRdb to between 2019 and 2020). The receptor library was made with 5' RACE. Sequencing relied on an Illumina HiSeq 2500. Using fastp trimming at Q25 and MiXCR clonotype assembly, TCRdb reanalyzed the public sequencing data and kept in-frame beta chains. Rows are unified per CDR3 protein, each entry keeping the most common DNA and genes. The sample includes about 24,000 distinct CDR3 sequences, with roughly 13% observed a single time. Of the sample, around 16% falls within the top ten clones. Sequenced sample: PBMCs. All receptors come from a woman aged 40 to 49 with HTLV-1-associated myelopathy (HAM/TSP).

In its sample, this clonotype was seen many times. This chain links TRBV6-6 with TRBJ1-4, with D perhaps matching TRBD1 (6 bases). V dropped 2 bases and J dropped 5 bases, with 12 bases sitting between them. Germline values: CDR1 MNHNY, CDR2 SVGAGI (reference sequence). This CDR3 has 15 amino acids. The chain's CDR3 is CASSYRTAGNEKLFF. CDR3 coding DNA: TGTGCCAGCAGTTACCGGACAGCGGGGAATGAAAAACTGTTTTTT.

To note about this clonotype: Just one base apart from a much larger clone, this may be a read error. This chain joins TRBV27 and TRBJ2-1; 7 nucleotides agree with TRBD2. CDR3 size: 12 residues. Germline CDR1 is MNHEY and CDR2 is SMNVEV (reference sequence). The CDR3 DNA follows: TGTGTCAGCAGTCGGACTAGGAATGAGCAGTTCTTC. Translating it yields CVSSRTRNEQFF.